This T cell receptor beta chain stems from a study of cytomegalovirus exposure and HLA in healthy donors. With regard to this clone: No antigen is known for it.

PCR primers comprised 60 Vbeta and 13 Jbeta primers. The protocol was immunoSEQ multiplex PCR, while the TCRdb copy is restricted to in-frame clones and leaves out a portion. The sample holds over 150,000 clones; around two thirds are singletons and the top ten take approximately 1.3%. This CDR3 is 15 amino acids long. The V gene's germline CDR1 is MNHNY and CDR2 SVGAGI (reference sequence). Unmatched junction bases numbered 8, after V lost 4 bases and J lost 2 bases. General study findings and limits: Across all donors, roughly uniform sequencing depth was an assumption of the presence/absence analyses. TRBV6-2, TRBV6-3 and other indistinguishable V segments were excluded.

The chain combines TRBV6-6 with TRBJ2-7; TRBD1 agrees at 7 bases. What was sequenced was PBMCs. This clonotype was obtained from a man aged 50-60 years in good health and CMV-seronegative. The DNA for the CDR3 is TGTGCCAGCAGTTTCCCGGGACAGACAACCTACGAGCAGTACTTC. It is translated as CASSFPGQTTYEQYF.